The 32 T cell receptor beta chains presented below share a single source sample, sequenced in a study of post-analysis software for immune sequencing data. The study's findings and limits: Elevated frequency relative to controls characterized four or five TRBV segments in patients, TRBV5-6, TRBV5-1 and TRBV20-1 among them.

The authors incorporated unique molecular identifiers into the TCR beta cDNA libraries. TCRdb redid the calling of the PCR reads with MiXCR, one entry per CDR3 protein. This sample has hundreds of thousands of distinct CDR3 sequences; less than 40% occur once, and the top ten carry roughly 4.8%. No antigens are known for them. Sequenced material: blood. These receptors all stem from a girl between 5 and 17 years old with multiple sclerosis.

This clonotype came up many times. The J gene is TRBJ2-3, the V gene TRBV7-2, with TRBD2 matching 8 bases. The germline CDR1 and CDR2 sequences are SGHTA and FQGNSA. The J segment lost 14 bases and the V segment lost 4 bases, leaving 5 bases of the junction unmatched. The CDR3 consists of 11 residues. The CDR3: CASSSLAGRYF. CDR3 nucleotides: TGTGCCAGCAGCTCCTTAGCGGGGAGGTATTTT. The variable domain in full, with the rest retrieved from reference TRBV7-2 and TRBJ2-3, is GAGVSQSPSNKVTEKGKDVELRCDPISGHTALYWYRQSLGQGLEFLIYFQGNSAPDKSGLPSDRFSAERTGGSVSTLTIQRTQQEDSAVYLCASSSLAGRYFGPGTRLTVL.

By frequency in the sample, this clonotype is medium-sized (0.01 to 0.1%). The CDR3 spells CASSPLTGGRETQYF. The CDR3 DNA reads TGTGCCAGCAGTCCTCTTACGGGGGGGCGGGAGACCCAGTACTTC. The gene calls are TRBV27 and TRBJ2-5, with 8 bases lining up with TRBD2. Trimming removed 5 bases from V and 5 bases from J; junction bases left unmatched: 10. The CDR3 covers 15 residues. Germline V lookup: CDR1 MNHEY, CDR2 SMNVEV (reference sequence).

Remarks on this clonotype: A much larger clone lies one base from this, so it may be a read error. V usage is TRBV2 and J usage is TRBJ2-6, with D maybe TRBD1 (5 bases). The CDR3 extends over 14 amino acids. The germline V gene has CDR1 SNHLY and CDR2 FYNNEI. CDR3 protein: CAYLRLAGANVRTF. The CDR3 DNA reads TGTGCCTACCTTCGACTCGCTGGGGCCAACGTCCGGACTTTC.

Many counts were recorded for this clonotype. CDR3 sequence (DNA): TGTGCCAGCAGCCAGTCGGGACTAGCGGGAGGAGCCAAAAACATTCAGTACTTC. Translated: CASSQSGLAGGAKNIQYF. The V gene is TRBV3-1, the J gene TRBJ2-4, with 15 nucleotides matching TRBD2. The CDR3 runs 18 residues. The germline V gene encodes CDR1 LGHDT and CDR2 YNNKEL (reference sequence). V shed 3 bases, J shed 0 bases, and the junction held 3 bases outside the gene matches.

This clonotype was seen ten or more times. The chain couples TRBV29-1 to TRBJ2-1, with a tentative D call TRBD1 (6 bases). The germline CDR1 and CDR2 sequences are SQVTM and ANQGSEA. V was trimmed by 7 bases and J by 4 bases, leaving 11 bases between them. The CDR3 has 12 amino acids. CDR3 in DNA: TGCAGCGGGGGGCAGCTATACAATGAGCAGTTCTTC. The encoded protein is CSGGQLYNEQFF.

Worth noting for this clonotype: This clone may be a read error of a much larger clone one base away. This rearrangement joins TRBV20-1 to TRBJ2-5, with D unclear. Germline V gene data show CDR1 as DFQATT and CDR2 as SNEGSKA (reference sequence). The CDR3 spans 11 residues. V shed 7 bases and J shed 3 bases, with 9 bases lying between them. The CDR3 is CSVSNEETQYF. CDR3 coding DNA: TGCAGTGTTTCGAACGAAGAGACCCAGTACTTC.

The chain links TRBV7-8 to TRBJ1-1, with D tentatively TRBD1 (6 bases). Germline CDR1 reads SGHVS; CDR2 reads FQNEAQ. The CDR3 sequence is 17 residues long. The V end lost 4 bases, the J end lost 3 bases, and 21 bases lay between the germline ends. The CDR3 nucleotides read TGTGCCAGCAGCTCGAGGGGAGGGGGGGCCGTGGACACTGAAGCTTTCTTT. Translated, it gives CASSSRGGGAVDTEAFF.

To note about this clonotype: Possible read error: a much larger clone is one base away. The chain joins TRBV20-1 to TRBJ2-1; 9 nucleotides line up with TRBD2. With V trimmed by 3 bases and J by 5 bases, 11 bases remained unmatched. The V gene's germline CDR1 is DFQATT and CDR2 SNEGSKA (reference sequence). The CDR3 consists of 16 residues. In nucleotides, the CDR3 is TGCAGTGCTAGCACAATGGCGGGAGGGCCGAACAATGAGCAGTTCTTC. Encoded protein: CSASTMAGGPNNEQFF.

This clonotype was counted ten times or more. The chain employs TRBV6-5 and TRBJ1-1, with unresolved D. Germline V gene lookup returns CDR1 MNHEY and CDR2 SVGAGI. The CDR3 spans 13 residues. V dropped 4 bases and J dropped 5 bases, with 11 bases sitting between them. The CDR3 is CASSSQSWTEAFF. The CDR3 bases are TGTGCCAGCAGTTCCCAGTCGTGGACTGAAGCTTTCTTT.

This clonotype was counted a single time. The rearrangement joins TRBV7-8 to TRBJ1-2; 7 bases align to TRBD1. Germline V gives CDR1 SGHVS, CDR2 FQNEAQ. There are 13 residues in the CDR3. The J segment lost 7 bases and the V segment lost 5 bases, leaving 7 bases of the junction unmatched. The CDR3 is CASSRTGSIGYTF. The CDR3 nucleotides are TGTGCCAGCAGCCGGACAGGTTCAATTGGCTACACCTTC.

This clonotype appeared many times. The genes are TRBV15 and TRBJ1-2, with D perhaps TRBD1 (6 bases). V was shortened by 4 bases and J by 7 bases, with 10 bases between the two germline ends. The germline V gene encodes CDR1 LNHNV and CDR2 YYDKDF (reference sequence). The CDR3 is 12 residues long. CDR3 residues: CATSKGDGGYTF. CDR3 coding DNA: TGTGCCACCAGCAAGGGGGATGGTGGCTACACCTTC.

The rearrangement uses TRBV19 and TRBJ1-2; D may be TRBD1 (6 bases). This CDR3 comprises 13 residues. The V gene lost 6 bases and the J gene lost 5 bases, with 13 bases spanning the gap. Germline values: CDR1 LNHDA, CDR2 SQIVND (reference sequence). The CDR3 DNA follows: TGTGCCAGTAGCACACGACAGGTTTATGGCTACACCTTC. Residues: CASSTRQVYGYTF.

This clonotype showed up many times. The chain couples TRBV5-1 to TRBJ2-5; D tentatively fits TRBD1 or TRBD2 (5 bases each). The CDR3 covers 15 residues. Looked up from germline, CDR1 is SGHRS and CDR2 is YFSETQ. V lost 0 bases, J lost 4 bases, and 13 bases lay in between. The CDR3 nucleotides are TGCGCCAGCAGCTTGGCCCGTAGGGACCCAGAGACCCAGTACTTC. Translated, it gives CASSLARRDPETQYF.

This chain connects TRBV6-5 to TRBJ2-5, with 8 nucleotides matching TRBD1. This CDR3 has 15 residues. CDR1 is MNHEY, CDR2 SVGAGI, per germline. V trimming: 8 bases; J trimming: 3 bases; junction bases outside the gene matches: 11. The CDR3 loop reads CASGVLGQGEETQYF. DNA for the CDR3: TGTGCCAGCGGGGTATTAGGACAGGGTGAAGAGACCCAGTACTTC.

This clonotype was detected ten times or more. The chain employs TRBV6-5 and TRBJ1-1; D unclear. CDR3 size: 13 residues. Between the trimmed V and J ends, which lost 0 bases and 5 bases, there was a span of 7 bases. Germline V gene lookup returns CDR1 MNHEY and CDR2 SVGAGI. The CDR3 DNA sequence: TGTGCCAGCAGTTACTCGGAGGTTACTGAAGCTTTCTTT. Its translation: CASSYSEVTEAFF.

This clonotype was observed many times. This chain joins TRBV2 and TRBJ2-7, with a possible D match to TRBD2 (5 bases). Trimming stripped 8 bases from V and 7 bases from J, with 15 bases between. Per germline, CDR1 SNHLY and CDR2 FYNNEI. This CDR3 contains 12 residues. CDR3 region: CASQGLAPEQYF. Here the CDR3 DNA reads TGTGCCAGCCAAGGACTGGCCCCGGAGCAGTACTTC.

This clonotype was detected a few times. The rearrangement uses TRBV28 and TRBJ2-7, with 7 bases lining up with TRBD2. CDR3 size: 14 residues. Trimming removed 2 bases from V and 5 bases from J; junction bases left unmatched: 6. Germline V gene lookup returns CDR1 MDHEN and CDR2 SYDVKM. In DNA form, the CDR3 reads TGTGCCAGCAGTTTAGGCGGGAGTCTACACGAGCAGTACTTC. This sequence encodes CASSLGGSLHEQYF.

This clonotype has a count of ten or more. CDR3 DNA: TGTGCCAGCAGCTTCCGCCTAGGGACAGAGCAAGAGACCCAGTACTTC. It yields the protein CASSFRLGTEQETQYF. V is TRBV7-2 and J is TRBJ2-5; TRBD1 agrees at 7 bases. V lost 3 bases, J lost 2 bases, and 9 bases stayed unmatched. Germline V gives CDR1 SGHTA, CDR2 FQGNSA. CDR3 size: 16 residues.

In its sample, this clonotype was seen many times. The V gene is TRBV5-1, the J gene TRBJ2-1, with no clear D. Germline-derived CDR1 and CDR2 are SGHRS and YFSETQ. The germline V and J ends were trimmed by 0 bases and 0 bases, with 13 bases remaining between them. CDR3 length: 17 amino acids. CDR3 sequence reads: CASSLVGSLSSYNEQFF. CDR3 nucleotide sequence: TGCGCCAGCAGCTTGGTAGGGTCGTTAAGCTCCTACAATGAGCAGTTCTTC.

This clonotype was recorded many times. This chain connects TRBV6-6 to TRBJ1-2, with 9 bases aligning to TRBD1. Germline CDR1 MNHNY, CDR2 SVGAGI (reference sequence). V lost 6 bases and J lost 7; bases outside the gene matches: 6. There are 13 residues in the CDR3. The CDR3 sequence: CASRGGTGSGYTF. DNA for the CDR3: TGTGCCAGCAGGGGCGGGACAGGGAGTGGCTACACCTTC.

The chain carries TRBV4-1 and TRBJ1-6; D not resolved. Trimming pared 0 bases from V and 6 bases from J, leaving 12 bases between. From germline, CDR1 is MGHRA and CDR2 YSYEKL. CDR3 size: 16 residues. Here the CDR3 reads CASSQDGSLLNSPLHF. CDR3 bases: TGCGCCAGCAGCCAAGATGGAAGCTTGCTTAATTCACCCCTCCACTTT.

This clonotype was observed many times. The V and J genes are TRBV3-1 and TRBJ2-3; D may match TRBD1 or TRBD2 (6 bases each). V shed 0 bases and J shed 5 bases, with 12 bases lying between them. The germline CDR1 and CDR2 sequences are LGHDT and YNNKEL (reference sequence). This CDR3 has 15 amino acids. CDR3: CASSQDGGGIDTQYF. The CDR3 nucleotides read TGTGCCAGCAGCCAAGATGGAGGGGGGATAGATACGCAGTATTTT.

This clonotype was found many times. The chain joins TRBV29-1 to TRBJ1-1; D is perhaps TRBD1 (6 bases). V lost 3 bases to trimming and J lost 1 base, with 9 bases between them. Germline V gene data show CDR1 as SQVTM and CDR2 as ANQGSEA. This CDR3 is 13 amino acids long. CDR3 region: CSVEGDTNTEAFF. The CDR3 DNA reads as TGCAGCGTTGAGGGGGACACGAACACTGAAGCTTTCTTT.

This clonotype was seen only a few times. It may be a read error: a sequence one base away is much more abundant. This sequence joins TRBV7-8 and TRBJ2-1; D gene ambiguous. The assigned J gene may be wrong: the sequence end matches TRBJ2-7 better. This CDR3 is 16 amino acids long. Germline-derived CDR1 and CDR2 are SGHVS and FQNEAQ. The CDR3 protein is CASSPTSRNSYNEQYF. The CDR3 region has the DNA TGTGCCAGCAGCCCCACCTCGCGGAACTCCTACAATGAGCAGTACTTC.

This clonotype was counted only a few times. The chain recombines TRBV9 with TRBJ2-1; weak D call: TRBD2 (6 bases). CDR3 length equals 15 residues. Looked up from germline, CDR1 is SGDLS and CDR2 is YYNGEE. V dropped 6 bases and J dropped 0 bases, with 13 bases sitting between them. The CDR3 protein is CASTWLRGSYNEQFF. CDR3 sequence (DNA): TGTGCCAGCACCTGGCTGCGGGGCTCCTACAATGAGCAGTTCTTC.

This clonotype was seen more than once but under ten times. The chain couples TRBV20-1 to TRBJ1-6, with 7 bases matching TRBD1. The CDR3 extends over 11 amino acids. Germline V gene data show CDR1 as DFQATT and CDR2 as SNEGSKA (reference sequence). V was pared by 7 bases and J by 8 bases, with 2 bases of the junction left unmatched. The CDR3 DNA follows: TGCAGTGGTCAGGGGGATTCACCCCTCCACTTT. This codes for CSGQGDSPLHF.

This clonotype has at least ten counts. The chain links TRBV7-8 to TRBJ2-3, with D perhaps being TRBD1 or TRBD2 (6 bases each). CDR1 SGHVS and CDR2 FQNEAQ come from the germline V gene. Trimming cost V 2 bases and J 0 bases, with 24 bases left between them. This CDR3 contains 20 residues. As DNA, the CDR3 is TGTGCCAGCAGCTTAAGGAGGGGGGTTAAGGGGCGTGGAAGCACAGATACGCAGTATTTT. Residues: CASSLRRGVKGRGSTDTQYF. The full variable domain, its missing parts supplied by reference TRBV7-8 and TRBJ2-3, is GAGVSQSPRYKVAKRGQDVALRCDPISGHVSLFWYQQALGQGPEFLTYFQNEAQLDKSGLPSDRFFAERPEGSVSTLKIQRTQQEDSAVYLCASSLRRGVKGRGSTDTQYFGPGTRLTVL.

This clonotype appeared a few times. The chain couples TRBV19 to TRBJ1-1, with D perhaps matching TRBD1 (5 bases). CDR1 and CDR2 (germline): LNHDA, SQIVND (reference sequence). Trimming removed 8 bases from V and 0 bases from J, with 10 bases in between. The CDR3 consists of 13 residues. CDR3 protein: CASGAVVNTEAFF. Here the CDR3 DNA reads TGTGCCAGTGGGGCGGTGGTGAACACTGAAGCTTTCTTT.

In its sample, this clonotype was seen many times. This sequence joins TRBV7-2 and TRBJ2-1; 8 bases align to TRBD2. The germline gives CDR1 SGHTA, CDR2 FQGNSA. The V gene end was trimmed by 0 bases and the J gene end by 2 bases; junction bases not matched to a gene: 3. The CDR3 length is 16 residues. CDR3 sequence (DNA): TGTGCCAGCAGCTTAGCAGGGACTAGTACCTACAATGAGCAGTTCTTC. Translated: CASSLAGTSTYNEQFF.

The gene calls are TRBV15 and TRBJ2-5; TRBD1 matches 7 bases. Trimming at V came to 0 bases and at J to 9 bases, leaving 10 bases not matched to a gene. CDR1 is LNHNV, CDR2 YYDKDF, per germline (reference sequence). The CDR3 totals 15 residues. The CDR3 spells CATSRDPVAQGAQYF. CDR3 sequence (DNA): TGTGCCACCAGCAGAGATCCGGTGGCCCAGGGGGCCCAGTACTTC.

The count of this clonotype is one. A single base separates this from a much larger clone, so it may be a read error. The J gene is TRBJ1-2, the V gene TRBV20-1, with TRBD1 as a possible D gene (6 bases). Germline CDR1 reads DFQATT; CDR2 reads SNEGSKA (reference sequence). Trimming shortened V by 4 bases and J by 10 bases, and 25 bases separated the two germline ends. This CDR3 is built from 15 residues. The CDR3 coding sequence is TGCAGTGCTACTTCTCGTCTAGACTCGGGACACCTCTACACCTTC. Encoded protein: CSATSRLDSGHLYTF.

The chain joins TRBV3-1 to TRBJ2-4; tentatively, D is TRBD2 (6 bases). V was trimmed by 1 base and J by 4 bases, leaving 11 bases between them. In germline, CDR1 is LGHDT, CDR2 YNNKEL (reference sequence). The CDR3 runs to 15 residues. CDR3 bases: TGTGCCAGCAGCCAAGGTACGGGGAGGAAAAACATTCAGTACTTC. Translated: CASSQGTGRKNIQYF.